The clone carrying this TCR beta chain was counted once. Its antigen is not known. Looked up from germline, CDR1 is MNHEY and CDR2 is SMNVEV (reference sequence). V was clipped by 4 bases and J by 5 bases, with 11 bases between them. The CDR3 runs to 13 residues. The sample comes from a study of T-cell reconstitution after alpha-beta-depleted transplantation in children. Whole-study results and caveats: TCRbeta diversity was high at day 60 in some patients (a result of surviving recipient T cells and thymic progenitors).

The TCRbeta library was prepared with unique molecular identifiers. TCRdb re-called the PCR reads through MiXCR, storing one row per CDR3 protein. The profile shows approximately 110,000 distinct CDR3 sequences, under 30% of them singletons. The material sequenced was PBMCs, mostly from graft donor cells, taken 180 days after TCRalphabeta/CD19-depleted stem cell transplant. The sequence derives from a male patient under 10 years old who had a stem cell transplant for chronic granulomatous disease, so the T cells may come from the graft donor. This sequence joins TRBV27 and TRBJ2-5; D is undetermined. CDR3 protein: CASSYTTGETQYF. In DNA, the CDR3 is TGTGCCAGCAGTTATACAACTGGGGAGACCCAGTACTTC.